This TCR beta chain was recorded in a study of identical twins. Whole-study results and caveats: Clonotypes of the beta chain that were abundant in cord blood carried fewer insertions (memory repertoires showed none). Compared with unrelated sharing, twin-shared out-of-frame alpha sequences had more low-probability sequences.

CDR1 MNHEY and CDR2 SMNVEV come from the germline V gene (reference sequence). Trimming took 5 bases from V and 4 from J, leaving 15 bases between them. The CDR3 has 15 amino acids. Healthy Caucasians, and only they, were the donors. This clonotype was observed a few times. Its antigen is not identified. Unique molecular identifiers were present on the cDNA, and a universal primer site came from template switching. Each CDR3 protein gets one entry after TCRdb re-called the 5' RACE reads with MiXCR. The sample lists a few hundred thousand distinct CDR3 sequences, approximately 14% occurring once. This sample also belongs to another study, concerning yellow fever vaccine responses in identical twins.

The genes are TRBV27 and TRBJ1-3; D remains unclear. Sequencing was done on a sample of CD4+ T cells sorted from blood. The TCR originated in a woman under 30 in good health. The CDR3 region has the DNA TGTGCCAGCAGTCGTCAGGCCCTACCGGGAAACACCATATATTTT. This encodes CASSRQALPGNTIYF.